A selection of T cell receptor beta chains follows, all from one sample in a study of cytomegalovirus exposure and HLA in healthy donors. The method was immunoSEQ multiplex PCR; TCRdb's version includes in-frame clones alone and lacks a portion of them. The repertoire has under 200,000 clones, roughly four fifths of them found once; the top ten carry less than 0.85%. The sample taken for sequencing was PBMCs. These receptors all stem from a woman aged 18-29 years in good health and CMV-seronegative. Both conserved end residues are trimmed from each CDR3. The D gene is left open where the match is weak. The size field is filled for only some rows; it gives once, few, many or a size class.

v_gene,j_gene,d_gene,abundance,CDR3aa
TRBV28,TRBJ1-4,-,-,ASSLFTIGGAREKLF
TRBV2,TRBJ2-3,-,-,ASPPLPIRTMDTQY
TRBV11-3,TRBJ2-1,TRBD2,-,ASSLGSGGSPYNEQF
TRBV10-3,TRBJ2-3,TRBD1,-,AISTGTGLAADTQY
TRBV10-3,TRBJ2-7,TRBD1,-,AIRAPGQGAREQY
TRBV5-1,TRBJ2-3,-,-,ASSFGADTQY
TRBV5-6,TRBJ2-5,-,-,ASSPRQIGETQY
TRBV28,TRBJ2-3,TRBD2,-,ASSYLRERNTQY
TRBV12-5,TRBJ2-1,TRBD1,-,ASGFGTGSSYNEQF
TRBV6-1,TRBJ2-5,TRBD1,-,ATSGSQGARWEQY
TRBV7-7,TRBJ2-2,-,few,ASSLTGNTGELF
TRBV15,TRBJ1-6,-,-,ATSRDLENSPLH
TRBV28,TRBJ2-1,TRBD2,-,ASSLMTSGRGEQF
TRBV18,TRBJ1-1,TRBD1,-,ASSHRGETEAF
TRBV18,TRBJ2-7,-,-,ASSPVTASYEQY
TRBV7-9,TRBJ2-2,-,once,ASSAPDRNTGELF
TRBV18,TRBJ2-5,TRBD2,-,ASSPPPGTSGTWTQY
TRBV19,TRBJ2-2,TRBD2,-,ASSPRGTSGSGELF
TRBV9,TRBJ2-1,TRBD2,-,ASSVGLAGGYNEQF
TRBV6-5,TRBJ1-1,TRBD1,few,ASRPTGGFVTEAF
TRBV6-1,TRBJ1-5,-,once,ASSEHPGNQPQH
TRBV7-2,TRBJ2-7,TRBD2,-,ASSLVSGRAVGEQY
TRBV19,TRBJ2-7,TRBD2,-,ASSQEREVWHEQY
TRBV6-6,TRBJ1-1,-,-,ASSYSRQTKTSEAF
TRBV28,TRBJ2-7,-,-,ASKDSTYEQY
TRBV7-8,TRBJ1-6,TRBD1,-,ASSSWGTGNSPLH
TRBV5-6,TRBJ1-4,TRBD1,-,ASSLRQGFATNEKLF
TRBV4-1,TRBJ1-6,-,-,ASSQENRDNSPLH
TRBV28,TRBJ1-5,-,-,ASRTTGPVNQPQH
TRBV27,TRBJ1-2,-,-,ASRRSQNYGYT
TRBV27,TRBJ2-1,-,-,ASRLRWYNEQF
TRBV6-5,TRBJ1-2,TRBD1,-,ASSNGQGANYGYT
TRBV5-1,TRBJ2-2,TRBD1,-,ASSMRDRGTGELF
TRBV29-1,TRBJ1-3,-,-,SVEDSLSGNTIY
TRBV7-9,TRBJ2-7,TRBD1,once,ASSYTGTGDHEQY
TRBV5-8,TRBJ2-7,TRBD1,-,ASSPVTGISYEQY
TRBV7-9,TRBJ2-1,TRBD2,-,TTRGVYNEQF
TRBV4-1,TRBJ1-1,TRBD1,few,ASSQSDRGTEAF
TRBV7-9,TRBJ1-1,TRBD1,-,ASSPRTGATAEAF
TRBV10-3,TRBJ2-7,TRBD2,-,AIGGRTRKTSGRDYEQY
TRBV11-2,TRBJ2-5,TRBD1,-,ASSLAAGGWETQY
TRBV10-2,TRBJ2-7,-,-,ASSEPGVEQY
TRBV27,TRBJ1-5,-,-,ASTPYGGAVNQPQH
TRBV30,TRBJ2-4,-,-,AWSPSRTLIAKNIQY
TRBV7-9,TRBJ2-3,-,once,ASSLRGLITDTQY
TRBV28,TRBJ2-7,TRBD2,once,ASRGTSGILSSYEQY
TRBV10-1,TRBJ2-1,TRBD1,-,ASSGGDRGRSWRENYEQF